The 6 T cell receptor beta chains given below trace back to one sample, sequenced in a study of CD8+ T cells in alopecia areata. Stated treatment: oral pan-JAK inhibitor, 5-10 mg twice daily. The sequencing template was cDNA reverse transcribed from extracted RNA. Here immunoSEQ multiplex PCR was the method, and the copy in TCRdb shows in-frame clones only, minus some. The sample lists more than 200,000 clones, 64% occurring once. Material: CD4+ T cells sorted from blood, obtained at week 4, from a patient treated with tofacitinib. The receptors shown here come from a human donor with alopecia areata.

This clone showed up just a few times. This chain connects TRBV29-1 to TRBJ1-1; D may be TRBD1 (6 bases). CDR1 is SQVTM, CDR2 ANQGSEA, per germline. The CDR3 extends over 13 amino acids. V was trimmed by 3 bases and J by 0 bases, leaving 8 bases between them. The CDR3 DNA follows: TGCAGCGTTGATGGGACAATGAACACTGAAGCTTTCTTT. Protein: CSVDGTMNTEAFF.

V usage is TRBV28 and J usage is TRBJ2-5; 12 bases fit TRBD2. With 5 bases clipped from V and 2 bases from J, the junction kept 6 bases outside the gene matches. The CDR3 covers 16 residues. Germline CDR1 and CDR2: MDHEN and SYDVKM. CDR3 sequence reads: CASSLRLAGAQETQYF. In nucleotides, the CDR3 is TGTGCCAGCAGTCTTAGACTAGCGGGGGCACAAGAGACCCAGTACTTC.

The chain is built from TRBV9 and TRBJ1-5; TRBD1 matches 8 bases. The CDR3 loop spans 19 amino acids. The trim removed 4 bases at V and 5 bases at J, leaving 20 bases unmatched. Germline CDR1 SGDLS, CDR2 YYNGEE. CDR3 sequence reads: CASSPTPRAGGIGDQPQHF. The CDR3 nucleotides read TGTGCCAGCAGCCCAACCCCCCGGGCAGGGGGCATCGGGGATCAGCCCCAGCATTTT.

The J gene is TRBJ2-1, the V gene TRBV19; maybe TRBD2 (6 bases). CDR1 LNHDA and CDR2 SQIVND come from the germline V gene (reference sequence). V lost 6 bases, J lost 8 bases, and 14 bases lay in between. The CDR3 runs 13 residues. The CDR3 DNA follows: TGTGCCAGTAGCAAGGGCTGGAGGGATGAGCAGTTCTTC. Its protein is CASSKGWRDEQFF.

The chain links TRBV29-1 to TRBJ1-2; no definite D call. Germline V gene lookup returns CDR1 SQVTM and CDR2 ANQGSEA. Deletions cut 6 bases from V and 6 bases from J, with 17 bases between. This CDR3 is built from 13 residues. For the CDR3, the DNA is TGCAGCGTGGGGATGACATATAGAAATGGCTACACCTTC. Residues: CSVGMTYRNGYTF.

The chain joins TRBV30 to TRBJ1-2; possible D gene TRBD1, 6 bases. The CDR3 covers 15 residues. CDR1 is GTSNPN, CDR2 SVGIG, per germline (reference sequence). Trimming left V 2 bases short and J 7 bases short, with 20 bases between. The CDR3 DNA reads as TGTGCCTGGAGTACCAAGCAGGGGAAACTAAGTGGCTACACCTTC. Translating it yields CAWSTKQGKLSGYTF.